These 27 T cell receptor beta chains were sequenced from one sample in a study of control samples from healthy donors and cancer patients. Sequenced by immunoSEQ multiplex PCR; TCRdb stores in-frame clones only, minus some. Here the sample spans about 92,000 clones, around 80% being singletons. Sequencing was carried out using blood. These receptors were collected from a woman aged 55-70 years in good health.

The chain couples TRBV6-5 to TRBJ1-5, with 7 bases lining up with TRBD1. The germline CDR1 and CDR2 sequences are MNHEY and SVGAGI. The trim removed 0 bases at V and 1 base at J, leaving 0 bases unmatched. CDR3 size: 15 residues. The CDR3 loop is CASSYSGQSNQPQHF. CDR3 in DNA: TGTGCCAGCAGTTACTCGGGACAGAGCAATCAGCCCCAGCATTTT.

The chain recombines TRBV18 with TRBJ2-7; no firm D call. V lost 3 bases and J lost 7, with 7 bases in between. Germline V gene data show CDR1 as KGHSH and CDR2 as LQKENI. The CDR3 runs to 11 residues. Here the CDR3 reads CASSPSSEQYF. The CDR3 nucleotides are TGTGCCAGCTCACCGTCCTCAGAGCAGTACTTC.

The V call is TRBV2, the J call TRBJ2-3; 7 positions match TRBD1. Germline CDR1 reads SNHLY; CDR2 reads FYNNEI. V lost 3 bases and J lost 4; bases outside the gene matches: 4. The CDR3 is made up of 14 amino acids. CDR3 sequence reads: CASSDQGQADTQYF. The CDR3 region has the DNA TGTGCCAGCAGTGACCAAGGACAGGCAGATACGCAGTATTTT. The variable domain in full, completed from reference TRBV2 and TRBJ2-3, reads EPEVTQTPSHQVTQMGQEVILRCVPISNHLYFYWYRQILGQKVEFLVSFYNNEISEKSEIFDDQFSVERPDGSNFTLKIRSTKLEDSAMYFCASSDQGQADTQYFGPGTRLTVL.

This clone was seen more than once but under ten times. This rearrangement joins TRBV6-5 to TRBJ2-7, with 9 bases matching TRBD1. Germline values: CDR1 MNHEY, CDR2 SVGAGI. CDR3 length equals 15 residues. The J segment lost 0 bases and the V segment lost 6 bases, leaving 6 bases of the junction unmatched. The CDR3 is CASSGGQGSSYEQYF. DNA for the CDR3: TGTGCCAGCAGCGGGGGACAGGGAAGCTCCTACGAGCAGTACTTC.

The chain employs TRBV2 and TRBJ2-1; D may be TRBD2 (5 bases). The CDR3 totals 15 residues. V lost 7 bases and J lost 0, with 13 bases in between. Germline V CDR1 and CDR2: SNHLY, FYNNEI. The CDR3 region has the DNA TGTGCCAGCAATGCGGGCCGCTCCTCCTACAATGAGCAGTTCTTC. Amino acids: CASNAGRSSYNEQFF.

This clone was seen only once. The sample has other DNA sequences that encode this CDR3 too. CDR3 region: CASSPPVTDTQYF. For the CDR3, the DNA is TGTGCCAGCTCACCACCGGTCACCGATACGCAGTATTTT. The chain has TRBV18 and TRBJ2-3; D gene ambiguous. The V gene lost 0 bases and the J gene lost 6 bases, with 7 bases spanning the gap. CDR1 and CDR2 (germline): KGHSH, LQKENI. The CDR3 contains 13 residues.

Written as DNA, the CDR3 is TGCGCCAGCAGCCAAGATCGAGGGGCCACTTCACCCCTCCACTTT. This gives the protein CASSQDRGATSPLHF. J is TRBJ1-6 and V is TRBV4-1; possible D gene TRBD1, 5 bases. The CDR3 loop spans 15 amino acids. Deletions cut 0 bases from V and 9 bases from J, with 12 bases between. Germline CDR1 reads MGHRA; CDR2 reads YSYEKL.

J is TRBJ2-2 and V is TRBV27, with 10 nucleotides matching TRBD2. The V gene end was trimmed by 5 bases and the J gene end by 8 bases; junction bases not matched to a gene: 2. In germline, CDR1 is MNHEY, CDR2 SMNVEV (reference sequence). There are 13 residues in the CDR3. The CDR3 loop reads CASSLAGAGELFF. For the CDR3, the DNA is TGTGCCAGCAGTCTAGCGGGGGCGGGGGAGCTGTTTTTT.

The chain is built from TRBV6-1 and TRBJ2-1; D not resolved. Germline CDR1 is MNHNS and CDR2 is SASEGT. The CDR3 loop spans 15 amino acids. Between the trimmed V and J ends, which lost 2 bases and 2 bases, there was a span of 10 bases. In DNA, the CDR3 is TGTGCCAGCAGTGAATCAGACGGGCCCTACAATGAGCAGTTCTTC. Its translation: CASSESDGPYNEQFF.

In regard to this clone: Other DNA sequences in the same sample also yield this CDR3. The chain combines TRBV28 with TRBJ2-7, with a possible D match to TRBD1 (6 bases). This CDR3 has 12 amino acids. The V gene lost 6 bases and the J gene lost 4 bases, with 10 bases spanning the gap. Germline V gene sequence: CDR1 MDHEN, CDR2 SYDVKM. The CDR3 reads CASSLRGYEQYF. CDR3 bases: TGTGCCAGCAGCCTGAGGGGGTACGAGCAGTACTTC.

The chain uses TRBV6-1 and TRBJ2-5; 8 bases agree with TRBD1. CDR3 length equals 16 residues. Germline-derived CDR1 and CDR2 are MNHNS and SASEGT. Trimming took 2 bases from V and 5 from J; bases not matched to a gene: 10. The CDR3: CASSEHGTGTMETQYF. CDR3 DNA: TGTGCCAGCAGTGAACACGGGACAGGCACAATGGAGACCCAGTACTTC.

The rearrangement links TRBV5-4 to TRBJ1-1; weak D call: TRBD1 (5 bases). The CDR3 extends over 14 amino acids. The V gene lost 5 bases and the J gene lost 5 bases, with 16 bases spanning the gap. Germline V gives CDR1 SGHNT, CDR2 YYREEE (reference sequence). DNA for the CDR3: TGTGCCAGCAGGCCTTCCGGTGGGGGAACTGAAGCTTTCTTT. This sequence encodes CASRPSGGGTEAFF.

This chain links TRBV6-2 or TRBV6-3 with TRBJ1-3; D is possibly TRBD1 (6 bases). From germline, CDR1 is MNHEY and CDR2 SVGEGT. Trimming took 2 bases from V and 2 from J, leaving 7 bases between them. This CDR3 contains 14 residues. Here the CDR3 reads CASSYAGAGNTIYF. CDR3 nucleotide sequence: TGTGCCAGCAGTTACGCAGGGGCTGGAAACACCATATATTTT.

This chain uses TRBV5-1 with TRBJ2-6; unclear D gene. V was trimmed by 0 bases and J by 0 bases, leaving 7 bases between them. The CDR3 consists of 16 residues. In germline, CDR1 is SGHRS, CDR2 YFSETQ. This chain's CDR3 is CASSLARSSGANVLTF. As DNA, the CDR3 is TGCGCCAGCAGCTTGGCTAGAAGCTCTGGGGCCAACGTCCTGACTTTC.

This clone was found once. V and J are TRBV12-3 or TRBV12-4 and TRBJ2-7, with unresolved D. The ends were cut back, 3 bases at V and 9 bases at J, with 15 bases in the middle. This CDR3 is built from 13 residues. The CDR3 DNA is TGTGCCAGCAGTTTTGCCCGTTCTGAATGGCAGTACTTC. Translation gives CASSFARSEWQYF.

V usage is TRBV5-4 and J usage is TRBJ2-7; TRBD2 matches at 13 bases. J gave up 12 bases and V 3 bases, and 6 bases lay outside the gene matches. Germline-derived CDR1 and CDR2 are SGHNT and YYREEE (reference sequence). The CDR3 has 13 residues. Written as DNA, the CDR3 is TGTGCCAGCAGCTCGGGACTAGCGGGATCTTGGTACTTC. It is translated as CASSSGLAGSWYF.

This chain connects TRBV15 to TRBJ2-4; TRBD1 is a possible D gene (6 bases). Germline CDR1 is LNHNV and CDR2 is YYDKDF (reference sequence). CDR3 length equals 14 residues. Trimming left V 3 bases short and J 12 bases short, with 18 bases between. This CDR3 reads CATSRDSNARTQYF. Written as DNA, the CDR3 is TGTGCCACCAGCAGGGACAGCAACGCACGTACTCAGTACTTC.

The CDR3, as DNA: TGTGCCAGCAGTTTAGAGGGGGCGCGTGGCTACACCTTC. Its translation is CASSLEGARGYTF. This chain links TRBV12-3 or TRBV12-4 with TRBJ1-2, with 7 nucleotides matching TRBD1. The CDR3 loop spans 13 amino acids. With 1 base clipped from V and 7 bases from J, the junction kept 3 bases outside the gene matches.

A remark on this clone: One junction end disagrees with the germline gene, perhaps due to a read error. The chain employs TRBV12-3 or TRBV12-4 and TRBJ1-5, with D uncertain. The CDR3 consists of 12 residues. The CDR3 sequence: CASSFGNQPQHF. CDR3 DNA sequence: TGTGCCAGCAGTTTCGGCAACCAGCCCCAGCATTTT.

The genes are TRBV7-2 and TRBJ2-5; no clear D gene. This CDR3 is built from 14 residues. Between the trimmed V and J ends, which lost 1 base and 5 bases, there was a span of 11 bases. Germline V gene sequence: CDR1 SGHTA, CDR2 FQGNSA. CDR3 sequence reads: CASSLGFGQETQYF. The CDR3 coding sequence is TGTGCCAGCAGCTTAGGGTTCGGGCAGGAGACCCAGTACTTC.

This clone was counted a single time. The chain uses TRBV19 and TRBJ2-2; 9 bases are a match to TRBD2. This CDR3 contains 18 residues. After removal of 3 bases from V and 1 base from J, the junction contained 9 bases not matched to a gene. Germline V lookup: CDR1 LNHDA, CDR2 SQIVND (reference sequence). Written as DNA, the CDR3 is TGTGCCAGTAGTATTTCTTACCTAGCGGGGAAGAACACCGGGGAGCTGTTTTTT. Translating it yields CASSISYLAGKNTGELFF.

This chain links TRBV9 with TRBJ1-2; unclear D gene. CDR1 and CDR2 from the germline V gene are SGDLS and YYNGEE. The CDR3 has 12 residues. V shed 0 bases and J shed 4 bases, with 4 bases lying between them. This CDR3 is CASSVGGYGYTF. The DNA for the CDR3 is TGTGCCAGCAGCGTAGGGGGCTATGGCTACACCTTC.

V is TRBV19 and J is TRBJ2-7; weak D call: TRBD2 (5 bases). The germline V gene has CDR1 LNHDA and CDR2 SQIVND (reference sequence). Trimming cost V 5 bases and J 0 bases, with 17 bases left between them. This CDR3 has 16 residues. As DNA, the CDR3 is TGTGCCAGTAGTCCAGGCCTCGGAGGCAGCTCCTACGAGCAGTACTTC. It encodes CASSPGLGGSSYEQYF.

This clone was seen once. The chain carries TRBV5-1 and TRBJ2-2; a weak D match, TRBD1 (5 bases). Germline V gene data show CDR1 as SGHRS and CDR2 as YFSETQ. Trimming removed 0 bases at V and 6 bases at J, with 12 bases between. The CDR3 spans 15 residues. For the CDR3, the DNA is TGCGCCAGCAGCTTGGACAGGCGTATGTCCGGGGAGCTGTTTTTT. It yields the protein CASSLDRRMSGELFF. Filled out from reference TRBV5-1 and TRBJ2-2, the complete variable domain reads KAGVTQTPRYLIKTRGQQVTLSCSPISGHRSVSWYQQTPGQGLQFLFEYFSETQRNKGNFPGRFSGRQFSNSRSEMNVSTLELGDSALYLCASSLDRRMSGELFFGEGSRLTVL.

This clone showed up just once. The J gene is TRBJ1-4, the V gene TRBV11-2; possible D gene TRBD1, 5 bases. The CDR3 has 14 residues. Trimming took off 3 bases at V and 8 bases at J, with 13 bases between the two ends. Germline CDR1 SGHAT, CDR2 FQNNGV. This chain's CDR3 is CASSFQGANEKLFF. The DNA of the CDR3 is TGTGCCAGCAGCTTCCAGGGAGCAAACGAAAAACTGTTTTTT.

The CDR3 reads CASKRESSEQYF. In nucleotides, the CDR3 is TGTGCCAGCAAACGGGAGTCGTCCGAGCAGTACTTC. The V gene is TRBV2, the J gene TRBJ2-7, with a tentative D call TRBD2 (6 bases). CDR1 is SNHLY, CDR2 FYNNEI, per germline. This CDR3 spans 12 amino acids. Deletions cut 7 bases from V and 6 bases from J, with 13 bases between. Based on the CDR3 plus reference TRBV2 and TRBJ2-7, the full variable domain is EPEVTQTPSHQVTQMGQEVILRCVPISNHLYFYWYRQILGQKVEFLVSFYNNEISEKSEIFDDQFSVERPDGSNFTLKIRSTKLEDSAMYFCASKRESSEQYFGPGTRLTVT.

This clone has a handful of counts. This chain uses TRBV19 with TRBJ1-3; D uncertain. Looked up from germline, CDR1 is LNHDA and CDR2 is SQIVND (reference sequence). V shed 2 bases and J shed 4 bases, with 9 bases lying between them. The CDR3 loop spans 14 amino acids. This CDR3 is CASSISDSGNTIYF. The CDR3 region has the DNA TGTGCCAGTAGTATAAGCGATTCCGGAAACACCATATATTTT.